This T cell receptor beta chain stems from a study of blood T cell repertoires in COVID-19. The protocol was immunoSEQ multiplex PCR, while the TCRdb copy is restricted to in-frame clones and leaves out a portion. The top ten clones hold more than 0.85% of a sample with some 100,000 clones, approximately 89% of them seen once. The CDR3 runs to 14 residues. Germline CDR1 is SGHTA and CDR2 is FQGNSA. V dropped 5 bases and J dropped 3; count of bases not matched to a gene: 4. Source material: peripheral blood. The TCR was taken from a man aged 60-69 years with acute or convalescent COVID-19. The genes are TRBV7-2 and TRBJ1-1, with 9 bases matching TRBD1. CDR3 DNA: TGTGCCAGCAGCGCCGGGACAGGGTACACTGAAGCTTTCTTT. Protein product: CASSAGTGYTEAFF.